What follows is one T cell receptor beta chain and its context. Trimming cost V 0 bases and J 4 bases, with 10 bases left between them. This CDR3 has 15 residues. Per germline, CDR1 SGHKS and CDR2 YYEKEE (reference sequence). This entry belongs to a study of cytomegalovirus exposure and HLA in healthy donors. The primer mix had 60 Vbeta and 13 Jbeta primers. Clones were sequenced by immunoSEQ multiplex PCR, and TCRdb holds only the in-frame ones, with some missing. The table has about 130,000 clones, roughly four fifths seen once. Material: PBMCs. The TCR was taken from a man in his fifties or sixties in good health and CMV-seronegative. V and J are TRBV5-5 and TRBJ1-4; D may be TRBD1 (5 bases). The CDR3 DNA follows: TGTGCCAGCAGCTTGGGTCAGGGAATTAATGAAAAACTGTTTTTT. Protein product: CASSLGQGINEKLFF.